This T cell receptor beta chain originates from a study of shared clonotypes between healthy human individuals. Study-wide findings and caveats: Shared across several donors were about 4.6% of the naive CD4 clonotypes.

Around 220 ng DNA, 25,000 to 30,000 T cell genomes, went into each sorted-subset replicate PCR. Assay used: immunoSEQ multiplex PCR; TCRdb lists only in-frame clones, some missing. The sample consists of 2 million to 2.5 million clones, roughly 94% of them appearing once. Regarding this clone: Its antigen remains unidentified.

Naive CD8 cells were CD45RO-negative, positively selected for CCR7, excluding terminally differentiated effector memory CD45RA+ cells. Donors were healthy HIV-negative adults without recent acute infections or vaccinations. Germline V gene lookup returns CDR1 MGHRA and CDR2 YSYEKL. The CDR3 is made up of 15 amino acids. With V trimmed by 2 bases and J by 9 bases, 8 bases remained unmatched. The chain carries TRBV4-1 and TRBJ2-1, with TRBD1 matching 9 bases. The sequencing sample was made of naive CD8+ T cells sorted from blood. The sequence was collected from a man younger than 30 in good health. CDR3 nucleotides: TGCGCCAGCAGCCAACCCGGGACAGGGAGTAGTGAGCAGTTCTTC. Protein product: CASSQPGTGSSEQFF.